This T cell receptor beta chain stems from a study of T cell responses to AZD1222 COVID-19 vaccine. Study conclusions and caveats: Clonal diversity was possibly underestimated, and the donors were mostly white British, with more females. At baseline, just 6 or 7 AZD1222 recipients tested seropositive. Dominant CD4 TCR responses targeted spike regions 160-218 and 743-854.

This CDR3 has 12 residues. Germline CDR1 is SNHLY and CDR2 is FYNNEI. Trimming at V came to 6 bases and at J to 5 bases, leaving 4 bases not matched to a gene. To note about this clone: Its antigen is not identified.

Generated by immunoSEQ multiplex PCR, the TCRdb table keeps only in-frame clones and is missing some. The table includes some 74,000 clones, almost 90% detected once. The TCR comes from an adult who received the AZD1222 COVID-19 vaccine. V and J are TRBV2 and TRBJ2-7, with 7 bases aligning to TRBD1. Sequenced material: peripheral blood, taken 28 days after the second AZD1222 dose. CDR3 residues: CASRAQGHEQYF. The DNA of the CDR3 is TGTGCCAGCAGGGCACAGGGGCACGAGCAGTACTTC.